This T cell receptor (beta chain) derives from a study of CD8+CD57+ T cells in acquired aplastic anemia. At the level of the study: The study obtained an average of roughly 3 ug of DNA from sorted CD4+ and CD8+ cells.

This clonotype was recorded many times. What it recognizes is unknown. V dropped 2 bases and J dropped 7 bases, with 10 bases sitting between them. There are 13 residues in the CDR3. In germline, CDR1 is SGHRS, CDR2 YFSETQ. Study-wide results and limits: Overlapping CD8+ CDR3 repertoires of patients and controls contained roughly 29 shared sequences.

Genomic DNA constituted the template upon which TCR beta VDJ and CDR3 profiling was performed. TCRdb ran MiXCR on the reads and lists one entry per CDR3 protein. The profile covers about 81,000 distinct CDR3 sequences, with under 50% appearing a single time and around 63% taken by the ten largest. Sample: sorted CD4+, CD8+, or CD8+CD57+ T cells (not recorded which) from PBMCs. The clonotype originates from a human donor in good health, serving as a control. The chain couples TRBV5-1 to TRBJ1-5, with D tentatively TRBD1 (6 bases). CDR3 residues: CASSFRGGQPQHF. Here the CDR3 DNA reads TGCGCCAGCAGCTTCAGGGGTGGGCAGCCCCAGCATTTT.